Described below is a single T cell receptor beta chain sequence and its context. Its specificity is unknown. The PCR employed 60 Vbeta primers together with 13 Jbeta primers. Measured with immunoSEQ multiplex PCR; TCRdb has only the in-frame clones, and not every one. The data contain 130,000 to 150,000 clones, roughly 83% of them singletons. This specimen comes from a study of cytomegalovirus exposure and HLA in healthy donors. Study outcomes and limitations: A later analysis associated some 18,000 TCR beta sequences with HLA alleles at a 0.05 false discovery rate. Researchers reported in a later analysis that common viral pathogens appeared linked to several top clusters. CMV antigen specificity was confirmed in vitro for three CMV-associated chains.

Germline V lookup: CDR1 SGHRS, CDR2 YFSETQ. Trimming stripped 2 bases from V and 0 bases from J, with 8 bases between. The CDR3 consists of 14 residues. The sample consisted of PBMCs. The chain recombines TRBV5-1 with TRBJ1-1, with D hard to call. This TCR was recovered from a man aged 35 to 55 in good health and CMV-seropositive. CDR3 in DNA: TGCGCCAGCAGCTTTGGCATCATGAACACTGAAGCTTTCTTT. Amino acid sequence: CASSFGIMNTEAFF. Supplemented by reference TRBV5-1 and TRBJ1-1, the full variable domain reads KAGVTQTPRYLIKTRGQQVTLSCSPISGHRSVSWYQQTPGQGLQFLFEYFSETQRNKGNFPGRFSGRQFSNSRSEMNVSTLELGDSALYLCASSFGIMNTEAFFGQGTRLTVV.